The clone carrying this T cell receptor (beta chain) occurred a few times. Its target is not known. This sample stems from a study of sequential checkpoint blockade in melanoma. Across the whole study: Randomization was 1:1 between first-line nivolumab→ipilimumab and ipilimumab→nivolumab. After nivolumab or ipilimumab alone, over 20 patients had week-13 rebiopsies.

The treatment: randomized to nivolumab then ipilimumab (arm A) or the reverse (arm B). None of the patients previously received DNA-damaging chemotherapy. Study-level results: Pretreatment TIL clonality tracked with response in the nivolumab-first arm.

From germline, CDR1 is SGHDN and CDR2 FVKESK. There are 14 residues in the CDR3. Trimming cost V 2 bases and J 7 bases, with 12 bases left between them. Here immunoSEQ multiplex PCR was the method, and the copy in TCRdb shows in-frame clones only, minus some. The top ten clones hold 5.5% to 7% of a sample with about 13,000 clones, 20% to 25% of them seen once. The chain couples TRBV14 to TRBJ2-1; tentatively, D is TRBD2 (6 bases). The sequence came from a human donor with melanoma. The specimen was tumor tissue (inferred from file names), collected from a patient given nivolumab and ipilimumab in sequence. CDR3 loop: CASSQTGLGNEQFF. CDR3 in DNA: TGTGCCAGCAGCCAAACGGGACTCGGGAATGAGCAGTTCTTC.